A single sample is the source of the 27 T cell receptor beta chains below, sequenced in a study of PD-L1 blockade in urothelial cancer. The time point is: pretreatment peripheral blood. Sequencing was performed with immunoSEQ multiplex PCR; in TCRdb, only in-frame clones are kept and a portion is missing. Seen here are 84,000 or so clones, about 84% observed once, and the top ten hold around 15%. Here the sequenced sample was PBMCs, taken around atezolizumab (anti-PD-L1) treatment. The source of these receptors is a man aged 60-69 years with urothelial cancer.

V is TRBV28 and J is TRBJ2-7; D gene unclear. Looked up from germline, CDR1 is MDHEN and CDR2 is SYDVKM. The CDR3 length is 14 residues. V shed 3 bases and J shed 7 bases, with 16 bases lying between them. CDR3 DNA: TGTGCCAGCAGTTTTTCCGGGTACCTAGGAGAGCAGTACTTC. Translation: CASSFSGYLGEQYF.

The CDR3 sequence is CASSGAMDLYEQYF. The CDR3 region has the DNA TGTGCCAGCAGTGGGGCCATGGATCTCTACGAGCAGTACTTC. V gene TRBV28 combines with J gene TRBJ2-7, with D possibly matching TRBD1 (5 bases). CDR3 size: 14 residues. V was shortened by 5 bases and J by 3 bases, with 14 bases between the two germline ends. Germline V lookup: CDR1 MDHEN, CDR2 SYDVKM. Full variable domain (remainder filled in from reference TRBV28 and TRBJ2-7): DVKVTQSSRYLVKRTGEKVFLECVQDMDHENMFWYRQDPGLGLRLIYFSYDVKMKEKGDIPEGYSVSREKKERFSLILESASTNQTSMYLCASSGAMDLYEQYFGPGTRLTVT.

The V gene is TRBV5-4, the J gene TRBJ1-4; 7 bases are shared with TRBD1. This CDR3 has 14 residues. V gave up 4 bases and J gave up 5 bases; unmatched junction bases: 5. From germline, CDR1 is SGHNT and CDR2 YYREEE (reference sequence). DNA of the CDR3: TGTGCCAGCAGCGTGGGACAGCGCAATGAAAAACTGTTTTTT. It translates to CASSVGQRNEKLFF.

CDR3: CASSFELGGETQYF. Here the CDR3 DNA reads TGTGCCAGCAGCTTCGAGCTGGGGGGAGAGACCCAGTACTTC. The chain links TRBV7-9 to TRBJ2-5, with D possibly being TRBD2 (6 bases). Germline CDR1 reads SEHNR; CDR2 reads FQNEAQ (reference sequence). The CDR3 is made up of 14 amino acids. Trimming cost V 3 bases and J 4 bases, with 12 bases left between them.

The J gene is TRBJ2-3, the V gene TRBV7-2; 12 nucleotides align to TRBD2. V trimming: 1 base; J trimming: 8 bases; junction bases outside the gene matches: 7. The CDR3 runs to 16 residues. Germline-derived CDR1 and CDR2 are SGHTA and FQGNSA. The CDR3, as DNA: TGTGCCAGCAGCTTAGACCTAGCGGGAGGGTCGGGTACGCAGTATTTT. Protein product: CASSLDLAGGSGTQYF. The full variable domain, completed using reference TRBV7-2 and TRBJ2-3, is GAGVSQSPSNKVTEKGKDVELRCDPISGHTALYWYRQSLGQGLEFLIYFQGNSAPDKSGLPSDRFSAERTGGSVSTLTIQRTQQEDSAVYLCASSLDLAGGSGTQYFGPGTRLTVL.

V usage is TRBV29-1 and J usage is TRBJ2-1, with 14 bases fitting TRBD2. Looked up from germline, CDR1 is SQVTM and CDR2 is ANQGSEA. Unmatched junction bases numbered 11, after V lost 1 base and J lost 9 bases. The CDR3 loop spans 17 amino acids. The CDR3 loop is CSVEGTSGGLDGGEQFF. The CDR3 coding sequence is TGCAGCGTTGAAGGGACTAGCGGGGGGCTTGATGGTGGTGAGCAGTTCTTC.

This chain uses TRBV4-3 with TRBJ2-7; D is ambiguous. The CDR3 consists of 14 residues. V lost 1 base to trimming and J lost 3 bases, with 10 bases between them. The V gene's germline CDR1 is LGHNA and CDR2 YSLEER. The CDR3 reads CASSQGLWSYEQYF. CDR3 nucleotides: TGCGCCAGCAGCCAAGGCTTGTGGAGCTACGAGCAGTACTTC.

This sequence joins TRBV5-1 and TRBJ1-1; TRBD1 aligns across 9 bases. The CDR3 length is 14 residues. From germline, CDR1 is SGHRS and CDR2 YFSETQ. With 3 bases clipped from V and 4 bases from J, the junction kept 4 bases outside the gene matches. In nucleotides, the CDR3 is TGCGCCAGCAGCTATGGACAGGGGACCACTGAAGCTTTCTTT. This gives the protein CASSYGQGTTEAFF.

This clone has just one count. The chain links TRBV11-3 to TRBJ2-1, with 8 bases identical to TRBD2. The CDR3 is 15 amino acids. Per germline, CDR1 SGHNT and CDR2 YENEEA. Losses at the gene ends were 1 base for V and 5 bases for J; bases not matched to a gene: 4. CDR3 sequence (DNA): TGTGCCAGCAGCTTAGGACTAGCGTCCCACAATGAGCAGTTCTTC. This sequence encodes CASSLGLASHNEQFF.

The chain carries TRBV5-4 and TRBJ2-1; D remains unclear. CDR3 length: 16 residues. V lost 0 bases to trimming and J lost 0 bases, with 10 bases between them. Germline CDR1 and CDR2: SGHNT and YYREEE (reference sequence). The CDR3 DNA reads TGTGCCAGCAGCTTGGGGGCAGGCAGCTCCTACAATGAGCAGTTCTTC. Translation gives CASSLGAGSSYNEQFF.

CDR3 residues: CASSVRQGGAETQYF. The CDR3 region has the DNA TGTGCCAGCAGCGTTAGACAGGGGGGGGCAGAGACCCAGTACTTC. The chain recombines TRBV9 with TRBJ2-5; the match to TRBD1 covers 9 bases. V trimming: 2 bases; J trimming: 4 bases; junction bases outside the gene matches: 6. From germline, CDR1 is SGDLS and CDR2 YYNGEE. CDR3 size: 15 residues.

The rearrangement joins TRBV29-1 to TRBJ1-2; 9 bases line up with TRBD1. Germline CDR1 and CDR2: SQVTM and ANQGSEA. V lost 7 bases to trimming and J lost 7 bases; unmatched junction nucleotides: 10. The CDR3 contains 13 residues. As DNA, the CDR3 is TGCAGCGCGGGCTGGGGACAGGGAATTGGCTACACCTTC. This codes for CSAGWGQGIGYTF.

The count of this clone is one. The chain combines TRBV15 with TRBJ2-7; 9 bases agree with TRBD2. CDR3 length: 17 amino acids. The germline gives CDR1 LNHNV, CDR2 YYDKDF (reference sequence). V lost 0 bases and J lost 6; bases outside the gene matches: 12. The CDR3 here is CATSRDGIGLATTEQYF. The DNA for the CDR3 is TGTGCCACCAGCAGAGATGGAATTGGACTAGCGACCACCGAGCAGTACTTC.

The chain recombines TRBV5-4 with TRBJ2-7, with D maybe TRBD1 (5 bases). This CDR3 spans 14 amino acids. Germline CDR1 SGHNT, CDR2 YYREEE (reference sequence). V was shortened by 4 bases and J by 6 bases, with 17 bases between the two germline ends. CDR3 loop: CASSPELQVAEQYF. The CDR3 nucleotides are TGTGCCAGCAGCCCAGAGCTACAGGTCGCCGAGCAGTACTTC.

The chain couples TRBV7-6 to TRBJ1-3, with a tentative D call TRBD1 (6 bases). V was cut by 5 bases and J by 4 bases, with 15 bases left in between. The CDR3 runs 15 residues. CDR1 and CDR2 from the germline V gene are SGHVS and FNYEAQ. The CDR3: CASSADHRVGNTIYF. The CDR3 bases are TGTGCCAGCAGCGCAGACCACAGGGTCGGAAACACCATATATTTT.

The J gene is TRBJ2-7, the V gene TRBV21-1; no check of the table's D call, TRBD1, against the DNA was made. TRBV21-1 is tagged as a pseudogene. This CDR3 region has 10 residues. CDR3 amino acids: CASTIYEQYF. CDR3 coding DNA: TGTGCCAGCACCATCTACGAGCAGTACTTC.

V is TRBV11-1 and J is TRBJ2-1, with D perhaps TRBD1 (6 bases). Germline V CDR1 and CDR2: SGHAT, FQDESV (reference sequence). The V and J ends lost 2 bases and 10 bases respectively, with 18 bases between them. CDR3 size: 15 residues. CDR3 nucleotides: TGTGCCAGCAGCTTAATACAGGGAGCGGTGCGGGAGCAGTTCTTC. It yields the protein CASSLIQGAVREQFF. The full variable domain, rest sourced from reference TRBV11-1 and TRBJ2-1, is EAEVAQSPRYKITEKSQAVAFWCDPISGHATLYWYRQILGQGPELLVQFQDESVVDDSQLPKDRFSAERLKGVDSTLKIQPAELGDSAMYLCASSLIQGAVREQFFGPGTRLTVL.

V and J are TRBV5-6 and TRBJ1-5; TRBD1 matches 8 bases. Germline CDR1 reads SGHDT; CDR2 reads YYEEEE. The CDR3 totals 15 residues. With V trimmed by 2 bases and J by 11 bases, 12 bases remained unmatched. The CDR3 DNA follows: TGTGCCAGCAGCTTAGGGCAGGGGGCTTCGAGGGCCCAGCATTTT. Its translation: CASSLGQGASRAQHF.

This clone appeared a few times. The chain recombines TRBV7-2 with TRBJ2-2, with D unresolved. Deletions cut 3 bases from V and 6 bases from J, with 5 bases between. Germline assignment: CDR1 SGHTA and CDR2 FQGNSA. The CDR3 runs to 12 residues. The DNA for the CDR3 is TGTGCCAGCAGCTTCGCGGCCGGGGAGCTGTTTTTT. Protein product: CASSFAAGELFF.

The rearrangement links TRBV6-4 to TRBJ1-6, with TRBD1 as a possible D gene (6 bases). V lost 8 bases to trimming and J lost 4 bases, with 12 bases between them. Germline V CDR1 and CDR2: MRHNA, SNTAGT. This CDR3 has 14 residues. The CDR3 loop reads CASAATGYNSPLHF. CDR3 DNA: TGTGCCAGCGCGGCGACAGGATATAATTCACCCCTCCACTTT.

This clone was seen a single time. This chain joins TRBV29-1 and TRBJ2-7; 10 nucleotides match TRBD1. The trim removed 4 bases at V and 4 bases at J, leaving 7 bases unmatched. CDR3 length equals 14 residues. Per germline, CDR1 SQVTM and CDR2 ANQGSEA. The CDR3 here is CSVGGDRGRYEQYF. Here the CDR3 DNA reads TGCAGCGTTGGTGGGGACAGGGGAAGATACGAGCAGTACTTC.

The V call is TRBV11-2, the J call TRBJ2-3; 8 positions agree with TRBD2. The germline CDR1 and CDR2 sequences are SGHAT and FQNNGV. V gave up 5 bases and J gave up 5 bases; unmatched junction bases: 9. The CDR3 loop spans 15 amino acids. The CDR3 coding sequence is TGTGCCAGCAGCCTGGCCGGGGGGGTAGGAGATACGCAGTATTTT. It is translated as CASSLAGGVGDTQYF.

In its sample, this clone was seen a few times. One end of the junction fails to match germline, which may point to a read error. The rearrangement uses TRBV7-9 and TRBJ1-1; 7 positions match TRBD1. The CDR3 is made up of 14 amino acids. Per the germline V gene, CDR1 is SEHNR and CDR2 is FQNEAQ (reference sequence). The CDR3 DNA reads as TGTGCCAGCAGGACCGACAGGGTGAATACTGAAGCTTTCTTT. Its protein is CASRTDRVNTEAFF.

This chain joins TRBV28 and TRBJ2-7; D uncertain. V dropped 11 bases and J dropped 3 bases, with 11 bases sitting between them. This CDR3 has 11 amino acids. In germline, CDR1 is MDHEN, CDR2 SYDVKM. CDR3 DNA: TGTGCCTCCACCAGGTTCTACGAGCAGTACTTC. This codes for CASTRFYEQYF.

The sample holds one count of this clone. The V gene is TRBV19, the J gene TRBJ2-7, with 12 nucleotides matching TRBD2. Trimming removed 5 bases from V and 1 base from J; junction bases left unmatched: 3. The CDR3 is 15 amino acids. Germline values: CDR1 LNHDA, CDR2 SQIVND (reference sequence). This chain's CDR3 is CASSGGTSGSYEQYF. Here the CDR3 DNA reads TGTGCCAGTAGTGGCGGGACTAGCGGGTCCTACGAGCAGTACTTC.

The genes are TRBV15 and TRBJ1-4, with 8 bases that match TRBD1. The germline V gene encodes CDR1 LNHNV and CDR2 YYDKDF (reference sequence). This CDR3 comprises 15 residues. Germline trimming cut 1 base from V and 8 bases from J; bases unmatched to any gene: 6. This CDR3 reads CATSRGWGDREKLFF. The CDR3 DNA sequence: TGTGCCACCAGCAGAGGGTGGGGGGACAGGGAAAAACTGTTTTTT.

V and J are TRBV20-1 and TRBJ2-7, with D unclear. Germline assignment: CDR1 DFQATT and CDR2 SNEGSKA (reference sequence). Trimming shortened V by 5 bases and J by 3 bases, and 5 bases separated the two germline ends. The CDR3 runs 10 residues. The CDR3: CSAVSYEQYF. The CDR3 DNA follows: TGCAGTGCTGTTAGCTACGAGCAGTACTTC.